Included here is one T cell receptor (beta chain) sequence, with context. The sample originates from a study of blood T cell repertoires in COVID-19. Libraries were prepared by immunoSEQ multiplex PCR; TCRdb keeps only in-frame clonotypes and omits some of them. The sample shows fewer than 80,000 clones, 88% of them seen only once. CDR1 and CDR2 (germline): LNHNV, YYDKDF (reference sequence). The CDR3 runs 16 residues. V lost 5 bases to trimming and J lost 6 bases; unmatched junction nucleotides: 12. The clonotype was recovered from a woman aged 50 to 60 with active or convalescent COVID-19. This chain connects TRBV15 to TRBJ2-1; 8 nucleotides match TRBD1. Sample: peripheral blood. The CDR3 sequence: CATSGWTGNMINEQFF. CDR3 in DNA: TGTGCCACCAGCGGATGGACAGGGAATATGATCAATGAGCAGTTCTTC.